This T cell receptor (beta chain) was retrieved from a study of T cells after yellow fever vaccination. The study, taken as a whole, reports: The study found a weaker secondary response that peaked faster, day 5 versus 15. Few clonotypes appeared in both CD4 and CD8 compartments.

This clonotype came up many times. Its antigen is not known. The germline CDR1 and CDR2 sequences are MNHEY and SVGEGT. Trimming shortened V by 11 bases and J by 7 bases, and 20 bases separated the two germline ends. The length of the CDR3 is 14 residues. In TCRdb, the 5' RACE reads were re-called with MiXCR into one record per CDR3 protein. The profile shows a few hundred thousand distinct CDR3 sequences, around 3.6% of them singletons. This clonotype was sampled from a man between 18 and 29 years old who received the YFV17D yellow fever vaccine. This specimen was PBMCs, taken on the day of the yellow fever booster vaccination. The chain couples TRBV6-2 or TRBV6-3 to TRBJ2-2; possible D gene TRBD2, 7 bases. In DNA form, the CDR3 reads TGTGCCGGCTGTTGGGGGGGCCGCGGCGGGGAGCTGTTTTTT. It specifies CAGCWGGRGGELFF.